The 31 T cell receptor beta chains below come from one sample, sequenced in a study of shared clonotypes between healthy human individuals. Libraries were prepared by immunoSEQ multiplex PCR; TCRdb keeps only in-frame clonotypes and omits some of them. The sample holds some 900,000 clones, over 75% seen once. Input material: memory CD4+ T cells sorted from blood. Subset defined: CD45RA-negative fraction. Source of these receptors: a man younger than 30 in good health.

The rearrangement joins TRBV2 to TRBJ1-4; the D gene is possibly TRBD1 (5 bases). The CDR3 has 13 residues. Germline V gene sequence: CDR1 SNHLY, CDR2 FYNNEI. The V end was cut by 6 bases, the J end by 4 bases, with 9 bases between. CDR3 protein: CASRGQNNEKLFF. The CDR3 DNA follows: TGTGCCAGCAGGGGGCAGAATAATGAAAAACTGTTTTTT.

The V call is TRBV19, the J call TRBJ1-2, with D hard to call. The CDR3 is made up of 14 amino acids. Trimming pared 5 bases from V and 4 bases from J, leaving 14 bases between. Per germline, CDR1 LNHDA and CDR2 SQIVND (reference sequence). The CDR3 sequence: CASSVLSIGYGYTF. For the CDR3, the DNA is TGTGCCAGTAGTGTCCTGAGTATTGGCTATGGCTACACCTTC.

Many counts were recorded for this clone. The chain links TRBV5-4 to TRBJ2-7; no reliable D call. CDR3 size: 12 residues. V was shortened by 2 bases and J by 7 bases, with 10 bases between the two germline ends. Germline V lookup: CDR1 SGHNT, CDR2 YYREEE (reference sequence). As DNA, the CDR3 is TGTGCCAGCAGCTTAGACCGCCTGGAGCAGTACTTC. Its protein is CASSLDRLEQYF.

The rearrangement joins TRBV6-1 to TRBJ2-7; the D is unclear. The germline V gene encodes CDR1 MNHNS and CDR2 SASEGT. The V and J ends lost 3 bases and 7 bases respectively, with 7 bases between them. The CDR3 spans 11 residues. CDR3 DNA sequence: TGTGCCAGCAGTGATCCGAGGGAGCAGTACTTC. This codes for CASSDPREQYF.

In its sample, this clone was seen a few times. This chain connects TRBV5-1 to TRBJ2-6; a weak D match, TRBD1 (6 bases). V lost 4 bases and J 0 bases, leaving 11 bases between the germline ends. Per the germline V gene, CDR1 is SGHRS and CDR2 is YFSETQ. CDR3 length equals 16 residues. In nucleotides, the CDR3 is TGCGCCAGCAGCCAGGGACAAAACTCTGGGGCCAACGTCCTGACTTTC. Translation gives CASSQGQNSGANVLTF.

A remark on this clone: With a far larger clone one base away, a read error is the likely cause. Within the sample, other DNA sequences also encode this same CDR3. V gene TRBV6-5 combines with J gene TRBJ1-1; 10 bases fit TRBD1. V dropped 9 bases and J dropped 5; count of bases not matched to a gene: 6. This CDR3 contains 13 residues. Per the germline V gene, CDR1 is MNHEY and CDR2 is SVGAGI. Here the CDR3 reads CASRGQGMTEAFF. In nucleotides, the CDR3 is TGTGCCAGTAGGGGACAGGGGATGACTGAAGCTTTCTTT.

V is TRBV30 and J is TRBJ2-2; the D gene is possibly TRBD1 (6 bases). Germline CDR1 reads GTSNPN; CDR2 reads SVGIG (reference sequence). This CDR3 contains 14 residues. The V gene lost 5 bases and the J gene lost 2 bases, with 12 bases spanning the gap. The CDR3 region is CAWGYRVNTGELFF. CDR3 nucleotide sequence: TGTGCCTGGGGCTACAGGGTCAACACCGGGGAGCTGTTTTTT.

V and J are TRBV5-4 and TRBJ1-2; D not resolved. There are 12 residues in the CDR3. CDR1 SGHNT and CDR2 YYREEE come from the germline V gene (reference sequence). Deletions cut 1 base from V and 8 bases from J, with 9 bases between. The DNA for the CDR3 is TGTGCCAGCAGCTTGACATTGGGAGGCTACACCTTC. Translation gives CASSLTLGGYTF.

The gene calls are TRBV29-1 and TRBJ1-2; TRBD1 might be the D (5 bases). V dropped 3 bases and J dropped 5 bases, with 16 bases sitting between them. Germline V lookup: CDR1 SQVTM, CDR2 ANQGSEA. The CDR3 has 14 amino acids. CDR3 DNA: TGCAGCGTTGAGAATTCAGGGACGGGGTATGGCTACACCTTC. It is translated as CSVENSGTGYGYTF.

The chain carries TRBV28 and TRBJ2-7; D may be TRBD1 (5 bases). The CDR3 runs 15 residues. V lost 5 bases to trimming and J lost 3 bases, with 17 bases between them. Germline CDR1 MDHEN, CDR2 SYDVKM. CDR3 loop: CASSPVWGRHYEQYF. In DNA, the CDR3 is TGTGCCAGCAGTCCCGTCTGGGGCCGACACTACGAGCAGTACTTC.

CDR3 bases: TGCGCCAGCAGCTCAGGACTAGCGGGGCCGTCGGGGGAGCAGTACTTC. This encodes CASSSGLAGPSGEQYF. The rearrangement joins TRBV5-1 to TRBJ2-7, with 12 bases that match TRBD2. Trimming cost V 3 bases and J 7 bases; bases outside gene matches: 11. Germline assignment: CDR1 SGHRS and CDR2 YFSETQ. CDR3 length: 16 residues.

This clone was counted a few times. The chain links TRBV27 to TRBJ1-1; 7 nucleotides agree with TRBD1. Losses at the gene ends were 4 bases for V and 3 bases for J; bases not matched to a gene: 14. Germline CDR1 reads MNHEY; CDR2 reads SMNVEV (reference sequence). CDR3 length: 17 residues. CDR3 residues: CASSSNRGSMIHTEAFF. The CDR3 DNA follows: TGTGCCAGCAGTTCCAACAGGGGTAGTATGATTCACACTGAAGCTTTCTTT.

The chain combines TRBV10-1 with TRBJ1-6; D not certain. Deletions cut 10 bases from V and 3 bases from J, with 13 bases between. This CDR3 spans 14 amino acids. CDR1 is WNHNN, CDR2 SYGVQD, per germline (reference sequence). In DNA form, the CDR3 reads TGCGCCACTTCGCCGGGCGGCTATAATTCACCCCTCCACTTT. Protein sequence: CATSPGGYNSPLHF.

The rearrangement joins TRBV6-1 to TRBJ2-2, with D maybe TRBD2 (6 bases). CDR3 length: 14 amino acids. The germline V gene encodes CDR1 MNHNS and CDR2 SASEGT. Trimming took 8 bases from V and 6 from J, leaving 16 bases between them. This chain's CDR3 is CASSRTTGAGELFF. CDR3 DNA: TGTGCCAGCTCCCGAACGACGGGGGCCGGGGAGCTGTTTTTT.

A word on this clone: Only one base separates this from a far larger clonotype, so it likely reflects a read error. The sample carries other DNA sequences with the same CDR3. The CDR3 sequence: CASSSSYEQYF. The CDR3 DNA reads TGCGCCAGCAGTTCTTCCTACGAGCAGTACTTC. The V gene is TRBV10-2, the J gene TRBJ2-7; D gene uncertain. This CDR3 region has 11 residues. The germline V gene has CDR1 WSHSY and CDR2 SAAADI. Deletions cut 5 bases from V and 1 base from J, with 3 bases between.

The chain couples TRBV6-1 to TRBJ2-7; tentatively, D is TRBD1 (5 bases). V lost 6 bases to trimming and J lost 1 base, with 10 bases between them. Germline values: CDR1 MNHNS, CDR2 SASEGT. This CDR3 is 13 amino acids long. In nucleotides, the CDR3 is TGTGCCAGCAGCGCCCAGGGTTCCTACGAGCAGTACTTC. Residues: CASSAQGSYEQYF.

About this clone: The same CDR3 arises from other DNA sequences in this sample as well. The chain employs TRBV5-1 and TRBJ2-5; tentatively, D is TRBD1 or TRBD2 (5 bases each). The ends were cut back, 4 bases at V and 2 bases at J, with 9 bases in the middle. The CDR3 spans 13 residues. CDR1 and CDR2 from the germline V gene are SGHRS and YFSETQ. CDR3 region: CASSPGLQETQYF. As DNA, the CDR3 is TGCGCCAGCAGCCCGGGGCTACAAGAGACCCAGTACTTC.

The chain combines TRBV27 with TRBJ2-7; 10 nucleotides line up with TRBD2. Germline trimming cut 2 bases from V and 12 bases from J; bases unmatched to any gene: 13. CDR1 and CDR2 (germline): MNHEY, SMNVEV (reference sequence). The CDR3 is 15 amino acids. CDR3 coding DNA: TGTGCCAGCAGTTTAGCCGAACCTAGCGGGAGTACTCCGTACTTC. Its translation is CASSLAEPSGSTPYF.

For this clone: The sample has other DNA sequences that encode this CDR3 too. The V and J genes are TRBV7-2 and TRBJ1-1, with no clear D. The V gene lost 3 bases and the J gene lost 5 bases, with 10 bases spanning the gap. The CDR3 has 13 amino acids. From germline, CDR1 is SGHTA and CDR2 FQGNSA. DNA of the CDR3: TGTGCCAGCAGCTTGGGCAGTAGGACTGAAGCTTTCTTT. Translating gives CASSLGSRTEAFF.

The chain recombines TRBV27 with TRBJ2-5; 7 bases are shared with TRBD2. CDR1 is MNHEY and CDR2 is SMNVEV in the germline V gene (reference sequence). The junction had 8 bases not matched to a gene; V was cut back by 3 bases and J by 4 bases. The CDR3 is 15 residues long. CDR3 sequence (DNA): TGTGCCAGCAGTTTGGTAACGGGGGGAGGAGAGACCCAGTACTTC. It specifies CASSLVTGGGETQYF.

This clone was seen at least ten times. This chain links TRBV30 with TRBJ1-5; D gene uncertain. The CDR3 covers 14 residues. The germline V gene has CDR1 GTSNPN and CDR2 SVGIG (reference sequence). With 5 bases removed from V and 0 bases from J, the gap between germline ends came to 11 bases. Here the CDR3 DNA reads TGTGCCTGGGAGGTCAAGTATAGCAATCAGCCCCAGCATTTT. Encoded protein: CAWEVKYSNQPQHF.

The V gene is TRBV15, the J gene TRBJ1-1; 9 bases align to TRBD1. The CDR3 spans 16 residues. Losses at the gene ends were 5 bases for V and 4 bases for J; bases not matched to a gene: 11. The germline gives CDR1 LNHNV, CDR2 YYDKDF (reference sequence). CDR3 in DNA: TGTGCCACCAGCGTGGGGCCGGGGACAGGGCTCACTGAAGCTTTCTTT. This sequence encodes CATSVGPGTGLTEAFF.

The CDR3 region has the DNA TGTGCCAGCAGCGTAGGAGCGGGTCTGGGGGAGACCCAGTACTTC. Protein sequence: CASSVGAGLGETQYF. The chain employs TRBV9 and TRBJ2-5, with D possibly being TRBD2 (6 bases). The V gene's germline CDR1 is SGDLS and CDR2 YYNGEE. The CDR3 runs to 15 residues. V lost 0 bases, J lost 5 bases, and 14 bases lay in between.

The chain employs TRBV27 and TRBJ2-2; TRBD2 agrees at 8 bases. This CDR3 has 15 residues. The germline V gene has CDR1 MNHEY and CDR2 SMNVEV (reference sequence). Losses at the gene ends were 6 bases for V and 4 bases for J; bases not matched to a gene: 7. CDR3 in amino acids: CASSPTGTSTGELFF. DNA for the CDR3: TGTGCCAGCAGCCCAACCGGGACTAGCACCGGGGAGCTGTTTTTT.

CDR3 amino acids: CSVKWDRVFIKFANRQETQYF. CDR3 in DNA: TGCAGCGTCAAGTGGGACAGGGTTTTTATCAAGTTTGCCAATAGACAAGAGACCCAGTACTTC. The J gene is TRBJ2-5, the V gene TRBV29-1; TRBD1 agrees at 9 bases. The germline CDR1 and CDR2 sequences are SQVTM and ANQGSEA. The CDR3 runs 21 residues. The trim removed 6 bases at V and 2 bases at J, leaving 28 bases unmatched.

This clone was seen only a few times. This chain connects TRBV5-6 to TRBJ2-1; D perhaps matches TRBD2 (5 bases). The germline V and J ends were trimmed by 0 bases and 9 bases, with 19 bases remaining between them. Germline V gene data show CDR1 as SGHDT and CDR2 as YYEEEE. The CDR3 has 16 residues. This CDR3 is CASSLAMDWSIFEQFF. CDR3 nucleotide sequence: TGTGCCAGCAGCTTGGCTATGGACTGGTCCATTTTTGAGCAGTTCTTC.

The chain is built from TRBV5-4 and TRBJ1-2; D might be TRBD1 (6 bases). The CDR3 contains 15 residues. CDR1 and CDR2 from the germline V gene are SGHNT and YYREEE (reference sequence). Deletions cut 0 bases from V and 3 bases from J, with 12 bases between. The CDR3: CASSLVGQGYYGYTF. CDR3 bases: TGTGCCAGCAGCTTGGTAGGGCAGGGGTACTATGGCTACACCTTC.

This clone has only a few counts. The gene calls are TRBV6-1 and TRBJ1-5; D unresolved. Trimming pared 10 bases from V and 0 bases from J, leaving 13 bases between. The CDR3 is made up of 14 amino acids. From germline, CDR1 is MNHNS and CDR2 SASEGT. The CDR3 region has the DNA TGTGCCACTGTGCCCCCCTCTAGCAATCAGCCCCAGCATTTT. Protein product: CATVPPSSNQPQHF.

V usage is TRBV30 and J usage is TRBJ1-3, with D possibly TRBD1 on 5 matching bases. The germline CDR1 and CDR2 sequences are GTSNPN and SVGIG (reference sequence). The V end was cut by 0 bases, the J end by 0 bases, with 12 bases between. This CDR3 comprises 16 residues. The CDR3 protein is CAWSVGTSSSGNTIYF. CDR3 in DNA: TGTGCCTGGAGTGTAGGGACGTCAAGCTCTGGAAACACCATATATTTT.

This sequence joins TRBV11-2 and TRBJ1-1; D is unresolved. The CDR3 covers 12 residues. The germline V gene encodes CDR1 SGHAT and CDR2 FQNNGV. Deletions cut 5 bases from V and 8 bases from J, with 12 bases between. CDR3 region: CASSTNNLEAFF. CDR3 nucleotide sequence: TGTGCCAGCAGCACTAACAACCTCGAAGCTTTCTTT.

The chain combines TRBV5-4 with TRBJ2-1; unclear D gene. This CDR3 spans 16 amino acids. In germline, CDR1 is SGHNT, CDR2 YYREEE (reference sequence). The ends were cut back, 1 base at V and 7 bases at J, with 18 bases in the middle. CDR3 amino acids: CASSLPGPEKWNEQFF. CDR3 bases: TGTGCCAGCAGCTTGCCAGGCCCTGAAAAATGGAATGAGCAGTTCTTC.